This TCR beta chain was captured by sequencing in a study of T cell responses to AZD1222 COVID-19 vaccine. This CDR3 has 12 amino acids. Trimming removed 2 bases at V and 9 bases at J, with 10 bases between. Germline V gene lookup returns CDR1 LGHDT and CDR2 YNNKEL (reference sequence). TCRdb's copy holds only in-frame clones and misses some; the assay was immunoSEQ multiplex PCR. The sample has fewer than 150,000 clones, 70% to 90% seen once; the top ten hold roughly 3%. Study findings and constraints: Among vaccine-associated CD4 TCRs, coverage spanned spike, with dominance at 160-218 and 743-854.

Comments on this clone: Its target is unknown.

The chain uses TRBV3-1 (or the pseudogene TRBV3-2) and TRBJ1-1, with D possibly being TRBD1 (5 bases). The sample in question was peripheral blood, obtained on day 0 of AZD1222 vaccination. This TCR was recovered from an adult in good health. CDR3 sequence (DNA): TGTGCCAGCAGCCAACCGGGACTGAAAGCTTTCTTT. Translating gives CASSQPGLKAFF.